Listed below are T cell receptor beta chains from one sample, sequenced in a study of Ad26.COV2.S vaccination and SARS-CoV-2 variants. The method was immunoSEQ multiplex PCR; TCRdb's version includes in-frame clones alone and lacks a portion of them. The table shows under 400,000 clones, with more than 75% occurring only once. The input for sequencing was peripheral blood, taken in a trial of Ad26.COV2.S vaccine versus placebo. The receptor set was obtained from a person aged 18 to 59 who received the Ad26.COV2.S COVID-19 vaccine or a placebo. CDR3s leave out the opening cysteine and the closing phenylalanine or tryptophan. A D gene is named only where the DNA matches it firmly.

V gene: TRBV3-1/TRBV3-2; J gene: TRBJ1-2; D gene: TRBD1; CDR3 length: 17; CDR3 protein: ASSQEGIGTVGDNYGYT
V gene: TRBV2; J gene: TRBJ2-7; D gene: NA; CDR3 length: 13; CDR3 protein: ASSEFNPGAYEQY
V gene: TRBV30; J gene: TRBJ1-5; D gene: TRBD1; CDR3 length: 12; CDR3 protein: AWRAGQPNQPQH
V gene: TRBV11-2; J gene: TRBJ1-2; D gene: NA; CDR3 length: 12; CDR3 protein: ASSRDGSGHGYT
V gene: TRBV6-5; J gene: TRBJ1-1; D gene: TRBD1; CDR3 length: 11; CDR3 protein: ASPTRTGIQAF
V gene: TRBV5-1; J gene: TRBJ2-5; D gene: NA; CDR3 length: 9; CDR3 protein: ASSLAGTQY
V gene: TRBV30; J gene: TRBJ1-1; D gene: NA; CDR3 length: 10; CDR3 protein: AWSLRWTEAF
V gene: TRBV5-6; J gene: TRBJ2-4; D gene: NA; CDR3 length: 12; CDR3 protein: ASSLAWGNTVQY
V gene: TRBV19; J gene: TRBJ2-7; D gene: NA; CDR3 length: 11; CDR3 protein: ASSGQAAYEQY
V gene: TRBV6-5; J gene: TRBJ1-6; D gene: NA; CDR3 length: 13; CDR3 protein: ASSLDRGSGSPLH
V gene: TRBV18; J gene: TRBJ1-3; D gene: TRBD1; CDR3 length: 14; CDR3 protein: ASSSGTGPSGNTIY
V gene: TRBV10-3; J gene: TRBJ1-5; D gene: NA; CDR3 length: 14; CDR3 protein: AISEGWGEGNQPQH
V gene: TRBV30; J gene: TRBJ1-4; D gene: TRBD1; CDR3 length: 12; CDR3 protein: AWRQQGEHEKLF
V gene: TRBV6-5; J gene: TRBJ2-7; D gene: TRBD1; CDR3 length: 12; CDR3 protein: ASREGQGAREQY
V gene: TRBV7-8; J gene: TRBJ1-6; D gene: NA; CDR3 length: 11; CDR3 protein: ASSLPLVSPLH
V gene: TRBV7-9; J gene: TRBJ1-5; D gene: NA; CDR3 length: 10; CDR3 protein: ASRRNNQPQH